These 22 T cell receptor beta chains originate from one sample sequenced in a study of patients and donors after allogeneic stem cell transplantation. From the RT-PCR reads, TCRdb called clonotypes with MiXCR, one entry per CDR3 protein. There are about 70,000 distinct CDR3 sequences in the sample; more than 25% occur only once, and roughly 29% lies in the top ten. Input material: blood, either unsorted or a sorted T cell fraction (not recorded which). The source of these receptors is a human donor who was either an allogeneic HSCT recipient or a stem cell or donor lymphocyte infusion donor (not recorded which). It is not recorded whose cells these are; they may come from a transplant donor.

The CDR3 loop is CASSIGWGLETEAFF. CDR3 bases: TGTGCCAGTAGTATAGGGTGGGGGCTGGAGACTGAAGCTTTCTTT. The rearrangement uses TRBV19 and TRBJ1-1; D perhaps matches TRBD1 (6 bases). Between the trimmed V and J ends, which lost 1 base and 5 bases, there was a span of 14 bases. The CDR3 is 15 residues long. Germline CDR1 and CDR2: LNHDA and SQIVND (reference sequence).

This clonotype was detected many times. This chain links TRBV5-1 with TRBJ1-2; no reliable D call. The CDR3 extends over 17 amino acids. The germline gives CDR1 SGHRS, CDR2 YFSETQ. V gave up 6 bases and J gave up 1 base, with 22 bases separating them. The DNA for the CDR3 is TGCGCCAGCACCCCTATCCCGACACGTTACTATAACTATGGCTACACCTTC. Its protein product is CASTPIPTRYYNYGYTF.

The chain couples TRBV28 to TRBJ2-1; 12 bases fit TRBD2. This CDR3 contains 16 residues. Germline V gives CDR1 MDHEN, CDR2 SYDVKM. Trimming at V came to 4 bases and at J to 3 bases, leaving 4 bases not matched to a gene. The CDR3: CASSWLAGGGYNEQFF. DNA for the CDR3: TGTGCCAGCAGTTGGCTAGCGGGAGGGGGCTACAATGAGCAGTTCTTC. Supplemented by reference TRBV28 and TRBJ2-1, the full variable domain reads DVKVTQSSRYLVKRTGEKVFLECVQDMDHENMFWYRQDPGLGLRLIYFSYDVKMKEKGDIPEGYSVSREKKERFSLILESASTNQTSMYLCASSWLAGGGYNEQFFGPGTRLTVL.

This clonotype has a handful of counts. The V gene is TRBV10-3, the J gene TRBJ1-5; D is unclear. The CDR3 is made up of 18 amino acids. V was trimmed by 0 bases and J by 0 bases, leaving 15 bases between them. CDR1 and CDR2 (germline): ENHRY, SYGVKD. CDR3 region: CAISESIKGSYSNQPQHF. The CDR3 coding sequence is TGTGCCATCAGTGAGTCGATTAAGGGTTCCTATAGCAATCAGCCCCAGCATTTT.

The chain combines TRBV20-1 with TRBJ1-5; TRBD1 might be the D (5 bases). Trimming removed 6 bases at V and 9 bases at J, with 30 bases between. The germline V gene encodes CDR1 DFQATT and CDR2 SNEGSKA (reference sequence). This CDR3 region has 17 residues. CDR3 in amino acids: CSALGQLGDRRHGPQHF. CDR3 nucleotide sequence: TGCAGTGCCCTCGGACAATTGGGGGATCGACGCCATGGGCCCCAGCATTTT.

The V gene is TRBV11-2, the J gene TRBJ2-3, with D unclear. This CDR3 spans 14 amino acids. Trimming stripped 1 base from V and 0 bases from J, with 5 bases between. Germline loops: CDR1 SGHAT, CDR2 FQNNGV. CDR3 bases: TGTGCCAGCAGCTTAGCCCTGAGCACAGATACGCAGTATTTT. This gives the protein CASSLALSTDTQYF.

The genes are TRBV7-2 and TRBJ2-3; no definite D call. Trimming stripped 2 bases from V and 14 bases from J, with 14 bases between. Germline CDR1 reads SGHTA; CDR2 reads FQGNSA. This CDR3 region has 12 residues. Written as DNA, the CDR3 is TGTGCCAGCAGCTTATTGGGGAACGTTGGGTATTTT. Residues: CASSLLGNVGYF.

This clonotype was detected a few times. This sequence joins TRBV9 and TRBJ1-4, with D possibly TRBD1 on 5 matching bases. This CDR3 is 14 amino acids long. Trimming took 3 bases from V and 8 from J, leaving 14 bases between them. The germline gives CDR1 SGDLS, CDR2 YYNGEE. The CDR3 loop is CASSADRPGEKLFF. The CDR3 region has the DNA TGTGCCAGCAGCGCCGACAGACCTGGAGAAAAACTGTTTTTT.

This clonotype occurred a few times. The V gene is TRBV25-1, the J gene TRBJ2-7; TRBD2 agrees at 7 bases. V shed 5 bases, J shed 3 bases, and the junction held 4 bases outside the gene matches. The CDR3 runs 13 residues. Germline assignment: CDR1 MGHDK and CDR2 SYGVNS. DNA of the CDR3: TGTGCCAGCAGTCTCCTAGCGGACTACGAGCAGTACTTC. Translated: CASSLLADYEQYF.

This chain links TRBV10-3 with TRBJ2-7; the D gene is possibly TRBD1 (6 bases). The V end was cut by 5 bases, the J end by 3 bases, with 11 bases between. The germline gives CDR1 ENHRY, CDR2 SYGVKD. This CDR3 has 13 amino acids. The CDR3 region is CAISSRGVYEQYF. The CDR3 coding sequence is TGTGCCATCAGTAGCAGGGGAGTCTACGAGCAGTACTTC.

This clonotype was counted a few times. The CDR3 region has the DNA TGTGCCAGCAGCTTGCAGGGATGGAATTCACCCCTCCACTTT. Amino acid sequence: CASSLQGWNSPLHF. The genes are TRBV7-9 and TRBJ1-6, with D perhaps TRBD1 (5 bases). V shed 3 bases and J shed 7 bases, with 10 bases lying between them. The CDR3 is 14 amino acids. Germline V lookup: CDR1 SEHNR, CDR2 FQNEAQ (reference sequence).

This clonotype is labeled medium-sized (0.01 to 0.1%). V is TRBV7-9 and J is TRBJ2-1; 10 positions match TRBD2. Germline V gives CDR1 SEHNR, CDR2 FQNEAQ (reference sequence). The CDR3 is made up of 15 amino acids. V trimming: 1 base; J trimming: 5 bases; junction bases outside the gene matches: 2. CDR3 nucleotides: TGTGCCAGCAGCTTAGGGACTAGCGGAAACAATGAGCAGTTCTTC. Encoded protein: CASSLGTSGNNEQFF.

The chain joins TRBV15 to TRBJ1-6, with TRBD1 as a possible D gene (5 bases). Trimming cost V 1 base and J 0 bases, with 10 bases left between them. The germline gives CDR1 LNHNV, CDR2 YYDKDF (reference sequence). This CDR3 spans 17 amino acids. CDR3 in amino acids: CATSRAGGFSYNSPLHF. As DNA, the CDR3 is TGTGCCACCAGCAGAGCTGGGGGTTTCTCCTATAATTCACCCCTCCACTTT.

The gene calls are TRBV7-9 and TRBJ2-2; D tentatively reads TRBD1 or TRBD2 (5 bases each). Germline lookup yields CDR1 SEHNR and CDR2 FQNEAQ (reference sequence). The CDR3 loop spans 13 amino acids. Trimming left V 10 bases short and J 2 bases short, with 11 bases between. The CDR3 loop reads CAKGPQNTGELFF. DNA of the CDR3: TGTGCCAAGGGACCCCAAAACACCGGGGAGCTGTTTTTT.

The chain couples TRBV2 to TRBJ2-7; 12 nucleotides align to TRBD2. V trimming: 5 bases; J trimming: 5 bases; junction bases outside the gene matches: 4. From germline, CDR1 is SNHLY and CDR2 FYNNEI. The CDR3 spans 14 residues. CDR3 sequence reads: CASSLGLAGHEQYF. The CDR3 DNA sequence: TGTGCCAGCAGTCTGGGACTAGCGGGCCACGAGCAGTACTTC.

The chain combines TRBV6-5 with TRBJ2-3, with 8 bases identical to TRBD1. The junction had 3 bases not matched to a gene; V was cut back by 6 bases and J by 4 bases. The CDR3 extends over 13 amino acids. Germline-derived CDR1 and CDR2 are MNHEY and SVGAGI. CDR3 sequence (DNA): TGTGCCAGCAGGGGACAGGCGGCAGATACGCAGTATTTT. It yields the protein CASRGQAADTQYF.

This clonotype was counted only a few times. J is TRBJ1-2 and V is TRBV11-2; perhaps TRBD1 as D (5 bases). CDR1 is SGHAT, CDR2 FQNNGV, per germline. The V and J ends lost 1 base and 5 bases respectively, with 14 bases between them. The CDR3 length is 15 residues. CDR3 DNA sequence: TGTGCCAGCAGCTTAGCCCCTTCCAGGGAGTATGGCTACACCTTC. As protein: CASSLAPSREYGYTF. Supplemented by reference TRBV11-2 and TRBJ1-2, the full variable domain reads EAGVAQSPRYKIIEKRQSVAFWCNPISGHATLYWYQQILGQGPKLLIQFQNNGVVDDSQLPKDRFSAERLKGVDSTLKIQPAKLEDSAVYLCASSLAPSREYGYTFGSGTRLTVV.

About this clonotype itself: Germline is not matched at one junction end, which may reflect a read error. The rearrangement joins TRBV10-3 to TRBJ2-1; 7 bases are shared with TRBD2. CDR3 length: 17 residues. The germline gives CDR1 ENHRY, CDR2 SYGVKD. CDR3 coding DNA: TGTGCCATCACTGAGACTAGCCCAGCGAGCTCCTACAATGAGCAGTTCTTC. This translates into CAITETSPASSYNEQFF.

This clonotype was observed a handful of times. The V and J genes are TRBV12-3 or TRBV12-4 and TRBJ2-2, with unresolved D. The CDR3 sequence is 17 residues long. Trimming cost V 5 bases and J 0 bases, with 16 bases left between them. The CDR3 sequence: CASSPPYGRTNTGELFF. The CDR3 nucleotides read TGTGCCAGCAGTCCCCCGTACGGGCGGACGAACACCGGGGAGCTGTTTTTT.

The sample holds a few counts of this clonotype. The rearrangement links TRBV12-3 or TRBV12-4 to TRBJ1-3; weak D call: TRBD1 (5 bases). The V end was cut by 5 bases, the J end by 0 bases, with 8 bases between. The length of the CDR3 is 14 residues. CDR3 region: CASSDRSSGNTIYF. DNA of the CDR3: TGTGCCAGCAGTGACAGAAGCTCTGGAAACACCATATATTTT.

In this sample, this clonotype turned up a few times. The gene calls are TRBV19 and TRBJ1-1; maybe TRBD1 (5 bases). V dropped 2 bases and J dropped 3 bases, with 13 bases sitting between them. CDR3 length: 15 residues. CDR1 is LNHDA, CDR2 SQIVND, per germline (reference sequence). The CDR3 here is CASSIWDRGDTEAFF. The CDR3 DNA reads TGTGCCAGTAGTATATGGGACCGAGGGGACACTGAAGCTTTCTTT.

There are a few counts of this clonotype. V and J are TRBV10-2 and TRBJ2-2; D is possibly TRBD1 (5 bases). Germline CDR1 WSHSY, CDR2 SAAADI. The V gene lost 5 bases and the J gene lost 7 bases, with 11 bases spanning the gap. This CDR3 is 13 amino acids long. The CDR3 spells CASSYQGVGELFF. In DNA form, the CDR3 reads TGCGCCAGCAGTTACCAAGGGGTCGGGGAGCTGTTTTTT.